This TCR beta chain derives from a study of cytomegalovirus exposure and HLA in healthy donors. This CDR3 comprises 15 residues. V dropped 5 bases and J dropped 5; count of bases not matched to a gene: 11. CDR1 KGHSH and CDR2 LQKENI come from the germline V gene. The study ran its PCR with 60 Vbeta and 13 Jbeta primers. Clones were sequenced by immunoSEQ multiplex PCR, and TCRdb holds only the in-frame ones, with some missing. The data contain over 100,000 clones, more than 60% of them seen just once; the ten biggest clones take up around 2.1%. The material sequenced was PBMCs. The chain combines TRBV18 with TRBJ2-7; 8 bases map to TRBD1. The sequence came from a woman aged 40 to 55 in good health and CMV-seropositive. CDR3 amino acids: CASSSATGGKNEQYF. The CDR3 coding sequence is TGTGCCAGCTCATCGGCTACAGGGGGAAAGAACGAGCAGTACTTC.